This T cell receptor beta chain was observed in a study of beta chain features in type 1 diabetes. Study findings and constraints: Naive, central memory and Treg TCRB repertoires appeared more alike in patients than in healthy donors. Moderate but significant shortening of TCRB CDR3s was recorded in all four CD4+ subsets from Type 1 diabetes patients. Sequencing of cDNA might inflate the share of cells that strongly express TCR.

This clone was counted at least ten times. Its specificity is unknown. Other DNA sequences in this specimen translate into the identical CDR3. Germline assignment: CDR1 SGHTA and CDR2 FQGNSA. The CDR3 spans 14 residues. With 3 bases removed from V and 0 bases from J, the gap between germline ends came to 8 bases. The whole isolated RNA underwent reverse transcription, so sequencing captured expressed TCRB transcripts. Assay: immunoSEQ multiplex PCR; the TCRdb copy retains only in-frame clones and omits some. In the table there are over 120,000 clones, about 10% of which are singletons. This sequence joins TRBV7-2 and TRBJ2-5, with a tentative D call TRBD2 (6 bases). The clonotype was recovered from a man between 18 and 35 years old in good health. Sample: naive CD4+ T cells from blood. CDR3 sequence reads: CASSLGGYQETQYF. Written as DNA, the CDR3 is TGTGCCAGCAGCTTGGGGGGATACCAAGAGACCCAGTACTTC.